This T cell receptor (beta chain) was profiled in a study of cytomegalovirus exposure and HLA in healthy donors. General study results and limits: One later analysis reportedly identified an Asian-associated ancestry cluster that showed fewer N-insertions than the approximately 710-donor mean. Upon later analysis, TCR association rates were observed to vary by HLA locus, being highest for DRB1 and lowest for HLA-C. In a later analysis, the majority of CMV-associated beta chains seemingly showed HLA restriction.

This CDR3 has 15 amino acids. The germline V and J ends were trimmed by 6 bases and 2 bases, with 14 bases remaining between them. Germline V CDR1 and CDR2: MGHDK, SYGVNS. As concerns this clone: Its antigen is as yet unknown.

The primer mix had 60 Vbeta and 13 Jbeta primers. Produced via immunoSEQ multiplex PCR; TCRdb's table is partial and in-frame only. The repertoire holds some 150,000 clones, 70% to 80% seen once, with around 1.5% in the top ten. Donors showed nominal health when sampled, although they likely had unrecorded immune exposures. This chain uses TRBV25-1 with TRBJ1-3, with a tentative D call TRBD1 (6 bases). This receptor was identified in a man in his fifties or sixties in good health and CMV-seronegative. Sample: PBMCs. Written as DNA, the CDR3 is TGTGCCAGCAGCCAGTGGACAGACGCTGGAAACACCATATATTTT. This translates into CASSQWTDAGNTIYF.